This T cell receptor (beta chain) was recovered during a study of shared clonotypes between healthy human individuals. Study-level background: Three CD4 naive, three CD4 memory, two CD8 naive and one CD8 memory plate were used per donor. Study findings and constraints: Non-shared clonotypes displayed generation probabilities falling below those of clonotypes present in all four donors. For naive CD4 cells, roughly 5% of clonotypes were shared across a few donors.

Sequenced by immunoSEQ multiplex PCR; TCRdb stores in-frame clones only, minus some. The sample includes about 1 million clones, around 76% seen only once; the top ten take approximately 1.5%. Worth noting for this clone: As yet, its antigen is unknown.

Sequenced: memory CD4+ T cells sorted from blood. Subset reported: CD45RA-negative fraction. The TCR was taken from a man younger than 30 in good health.

The CDR3 DNA reads as TGTGCCAGCAGTAAAAACGAGGGCACGAGCACAGATACGCAGTATTTT. Translation: CASSKNEGTSTDTQYF. V gene TRBV9 combines with J gene TRBJ2-3, with a tentative D call TRBD2 (5 bases). This CDR3 has 16 residues. The ends were cut back, 5 bases at V and 0 bases at J, with 16 bases in the middle. Germline V gene lookup returns CDR1 SGDLS and CDR2 YYNGEE.